This T cell receptor beta chain was recovered during a study of T cells after yellow fever vaccination. Using its own MiXCR run on the 5' RACE reads, TCRdb lists one record per CDR3 protein. Among about 330,000 distinct CDR3 sequences listed, around 7% were seen once. This clonotype has a handful of counts. The sample here was PBMCs, taken about 49 days after the first yellow fever vaccination. The clonotype originates from a man younger than 35 who received the YFV17D yellow fever vaccine.

This CDR3 reads CASSLRTGTNTIYF. CDR3 bases: TGTGCCAGCAGTTTACGGACAGGGACAAACACCATATATTTT. The V and J genes are TRBV12-3 or TRBV12-4 and TRBJ1-3; TRBD1 matches 8 bases. J gave up 6 bases and V 2 bases, and 3 bases lay outside the gene matches. CDR3 length: 14 residues.